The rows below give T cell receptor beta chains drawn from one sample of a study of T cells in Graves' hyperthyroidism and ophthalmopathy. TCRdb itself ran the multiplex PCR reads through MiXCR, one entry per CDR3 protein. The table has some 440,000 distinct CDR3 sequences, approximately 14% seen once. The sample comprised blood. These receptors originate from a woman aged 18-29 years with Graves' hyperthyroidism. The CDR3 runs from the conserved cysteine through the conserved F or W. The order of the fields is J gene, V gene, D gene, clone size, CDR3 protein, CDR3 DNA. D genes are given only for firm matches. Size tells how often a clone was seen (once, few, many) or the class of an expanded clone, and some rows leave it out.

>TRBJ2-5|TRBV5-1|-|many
CASRMGNQETQYF
TGCGCCAGCAGAATGGGAAATCAAGAGACCCAGTACTTC
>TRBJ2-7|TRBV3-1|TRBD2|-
CASSPGLAGNLYYEQYF
TGTGCCAGCAGCCCAGGACTAGCGGGCAACCTTTACTACGAGCAGTACTTC
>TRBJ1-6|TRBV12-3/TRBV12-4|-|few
CASSLSENSPLHF
TGTGCCAGCAGTTTATCGGAGAATTCACCCCTCCACTTT
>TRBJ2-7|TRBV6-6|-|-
CASSYSRRSNYEQYF
TGTGCCAGCAGTTACTCGAGAAGAAGCAACTACGAGCAGTACTTC
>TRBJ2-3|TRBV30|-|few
CAWQRPDTRDTQYF
TGTGCCTGGCAGAGACCCGATACTCGGGATACGCAGTATTTT
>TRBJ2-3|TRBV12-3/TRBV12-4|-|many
CASSLGGDTNTDTQYF
TGTGCCAGCAGTTTGGGGGGGGACACCAACACAGATACGCAGTATTTT
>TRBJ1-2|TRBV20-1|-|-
CSAREPQGHGHTF
TGCAGTGCTAGAGAGCCACAGGGCCATGGCCACACCTTC
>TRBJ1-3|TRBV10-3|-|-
CAIRQTGVSGNTIYF
TGTGCCATCAGACAGACAGGCGTCTCTGGAAACACCATATATTTT
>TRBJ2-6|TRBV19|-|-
CASSVRGNSGANVLTF
TGTGCCAGTAGTGTCCGGGGCAACTCTGGGGCCAACGTCCTGACTTTC
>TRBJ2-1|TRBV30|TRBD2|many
CAWRTSGSSYNEQFF
TGTGCCTGGAGGACTAGCGGGAGCTCCTACAATGAGCAGTTCTTC
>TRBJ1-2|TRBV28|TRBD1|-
CASSVEWWGQGAPDYGYTF
TGTGCCAGCAGCGTCGAATGGTGGGGGCAGGGGGCGCCGGACTATGGCTACACCTTC
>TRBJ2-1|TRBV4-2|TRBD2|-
CASSQGIAGGQSSYNEQFF
TGTGCCAGCAGCCAAGGGATAGCGGGGGGACAGAGCTCCTACAATGAGCAGTTCTTC
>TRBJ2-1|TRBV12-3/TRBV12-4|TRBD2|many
CASRLAGGLYNEQFF
TGTGCCAGCAGACTAGCGGGGGGACTATACAATGAGCAGTTCTTC
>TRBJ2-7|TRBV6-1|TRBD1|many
CASRGQGGEQYF
TGTGCCAGCAGGGGACAGGGCGGGGAGCAGTACTTC
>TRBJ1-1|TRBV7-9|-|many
CASSLTGTYTEAFF
TGTGCCAGCAGCTTAACAGGGACTTACACTGAAGCTTTCTTT
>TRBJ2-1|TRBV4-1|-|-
CASRRGEGVNNEQFF
TGCGCCAGCAGGAGGGGGGAGGGCGTAAACAATGAGCAGTTCTTC
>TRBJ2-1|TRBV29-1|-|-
CSVGVNEQFF
TGCAGCGTTGGGGTGAATGAGCAGTTCTTC
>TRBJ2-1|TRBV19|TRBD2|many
CASSTGLAGGYNEQFF
TGTGCCAGTAGTACCGGACTAGCGGGAGGGTACAATGAGCAGTTCTTC
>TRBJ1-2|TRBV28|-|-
CASSQLLYGYTF
TGTGCCAGCAGTCAGCTCCTCTATGGCTACACCTTC
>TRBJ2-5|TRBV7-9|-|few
CASSLMGETLETQYF
TGTGCCAGCAGCCTAATGGGAGAGACCTTGGAGACCCAGTACTTC
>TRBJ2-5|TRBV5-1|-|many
CASSLAPGETQYF
TGCGCCAGCAGCTTGGCCCCAGGGGAGACCCAGTACTTC
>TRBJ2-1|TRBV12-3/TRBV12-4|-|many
CASSLTAASRPPFF
TGTGCCAGCAGTTTAACGGCCGCCAGCCGCCCCCCGTTCTTC
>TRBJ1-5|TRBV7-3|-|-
CASSLKGTGSNQPQHF
TGTGCCAGCAGCCTGAAGGGGACTGGTAGCAATCAGCCCCAGCATTTT
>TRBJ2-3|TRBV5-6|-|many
CASSSLARTDTQYF
TGTGCCAGCAGCTCTCTAGCGCGCACAGATACGCAGTATTTT
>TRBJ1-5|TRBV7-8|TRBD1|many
CASSLLGQGAHQPQHF
TGTGCCAGCAGCTTACTGGGACAGGGGGCGCATCAGCCCCAGCATTTT
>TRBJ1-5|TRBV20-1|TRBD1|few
CSARAGTGGPRNQPQHF
TGCAGTGCTAGAGCCGGGACAGGGGGCCCTCGCAATCAGCCCCAGCATTTT
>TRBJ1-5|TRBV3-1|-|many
CASQFGNQPQHF
TGTGCCAGTCAATTCGGGAATCAGCCCCAGCATTTT
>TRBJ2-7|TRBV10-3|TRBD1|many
CAIRGQVDPGGEQYF
TGTGCCATCAGGGGACAGGTTGACCCTGGGGGCGAGCAGTACTTC
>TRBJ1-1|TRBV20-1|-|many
CSAFGGSDTEAFF
TGCAGTGCTTTCGGGGGGTCGGACACTGAAGCTTTCTTT
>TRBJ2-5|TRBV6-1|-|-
CASQFYQETQYF
TGTGCCAGCCAATTTTACCAAGAGACCCAGTACTTC
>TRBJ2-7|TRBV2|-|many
CASREYEQYF
TGTGCCAGCAGAGAATACGAGCAGTACTTC
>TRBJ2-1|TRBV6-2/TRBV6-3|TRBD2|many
CASSYSPVGGIYNEQFF
TGTGCCAGCAGTTACTCCCCTGTCGGGGGGATCTACAATGAGCAGTTCTTC
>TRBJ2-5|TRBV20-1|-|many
CSASGGQPRETQYF
TGCAGTGCTAGTGGCGGACAGCCACGAGAGACCCAGTACTTC
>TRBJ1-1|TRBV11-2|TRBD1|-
CASSLGRGQDTEAFF
TGTGCCAGCAGTTTGGGCAGGGGGCAGGACACTGAAGCTTTCTTT
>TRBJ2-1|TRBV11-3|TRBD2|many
CASSLVVTGLDVLGNEQFF
TGTGCCAGCAGCTTAGTAGTCACGGGACTAGACGTCCTGGGCAATGAGCAGTTCTTC
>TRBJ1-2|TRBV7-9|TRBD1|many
CASSLDRGDLGGYTF
TGTGCCAGCAGCTTAGACAGGGGGGACCTCGGTGGCTACACCTTC
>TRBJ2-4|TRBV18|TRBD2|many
CASSLTGEGNIQYF
TGTGCCAGCTCTCTAACGGGGGAGGGAAACATTCAGTACTTC
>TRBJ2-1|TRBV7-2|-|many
CASSIQGSLNNNEQFF
TGTGCCAGCAGTATCCAGGGGTCCCTAAACAACAATGAGCAGTTCTTC
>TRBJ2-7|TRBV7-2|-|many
CASSLKFGTYYEQYF
TGTGCCAGCAGCTTAAAGTTTGGGACGTACTACGAGCAGTACTTC
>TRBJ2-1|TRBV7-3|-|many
CASSLNPGGDEQFF
TGTGCCAGCAGCTTAAATCCTGGAGGCGATGAGCAGTTCTTC
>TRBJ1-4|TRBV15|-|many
CATSKGGREKLFF
TGTGCCACCAGTAAGGGTGGCCGGGAAAAACTGTTTTTT
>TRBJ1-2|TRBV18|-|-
CASSPLDGYGYTF
TGTGCCAGCTCACCACTAGACGGGTATGGCTACACCTTC
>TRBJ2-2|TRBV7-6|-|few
CASSLGGASGAQAGELFF
TGTGCCAGCAGCTTAGGCGGGGCGAGCGGAGCACAGGCCGGGGAGCTGTTTTTT
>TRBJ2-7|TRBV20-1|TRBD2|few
CSASSGDLYEQYF
TGCAGTGCCTCTAGCGGGGACCTCTACGAGCAGTACTTC